The 22 T cell receptor beta chains listed next were all sequenced from one sample in a study of T cells in Graves' hyperthyroidism and ophthalmopathy. The source material, RNA transcripts, was used to amplify TCR beta CDR3 regions. The TCR CDR3 was amplified in a first-round RT-PCR using the HTBI primer set. TCRdb processed the multiplex PCR reads anew with MiXCR; each CDR3 protein has one entry. This table has hundreds of thousands of distinct CDR3 sequences, over 12% appearing once. Sequenced input: blood. The receptor source for this set is a woman between 40 and 55 years old with Graves' ophthalmopathy.

This clonotype was seen repeatedly, ten times or more. Sequence at one end of the junction differs from germline and may be a read error. This chain connects TRBV6-6 to TRBJ1-1; 12 bases map to TRBD1. Germline CDR1 MNHNY, CDR2 SVGAGI (reference sequence). The CDR3 totals 17 residues. The CDR3 nucleotides read TGTGCTAGCAGTTACGGGACAGGGGGCAATGTCAACACTGAAGCTTTCTTT. It translates to CASSYGTGGNVNTEAFF.

This clonotype was seen at least ten times. The chain recombines TRBV11-2 with TRBJ2-4; D is possibly TRBD2 (6 bases). The germline gives CDR1 SGHAT, CDR2 FQNNGV. The CDR3 is 15 residues long. Trimming shortened V by 2 bases and J by 1 base, and 9 bases separated the two germline ends. CDR3 DNA: TGTGCCAGCAGCTTATACCGGGAGGCCAAAAACATTCAGTACTTC. It translates to CASSLYREAKNIQYF.

This clonotype showed up many times. CDR3 region: CASSGDRILYGYTF. For the CDR3, the DNA is TGTGCCAGCAGCGGGGACAGGATCCTCTATGGCTACACCTTC. The rearrangement links TRBV2 to TRBJ1-2; 8 nucleotides agree with TRBD1. The CDR3 consists of 14 residues. Germline V gene lookup returns CDR1 SNHLY and CDR2 FYNNEI. The V segment lost 6 bases and the J segment 4 bases; nucleotides outside the gene matches: 7.

At least ten counts were recorded for this clonotype. The chain joins TRBV11-2 to TRBJ2-3; 7 positions agree with TRBD2. This CDR3 spans 15 amino acids. V shed 1 base, J shed 6 bases, and the junction held 7 bases outside the gene matches. Germline CDR1 reads SGHAT; CDR2 reads FQNNGV. CDR3 nucleotides: TGTGCCAGCAGCTTAGGTGGGACTACAAGGGATACGCAGTATTTT. Protein product: CASSLGGTTRDTQYF.

There are a few counts of this clonotype. The chain recombines TRBV11-2 with TRBJ2-2, with TRBD2 matching 8 bases. This CDR3 region has 19 residues. Germline CDR1 SGHAT, CDR2 FQNNGV. The J segment lost 2 bases and the V segment lost 1 base, leaving 12 bases of the junction unmatched. CDR3 coding DNA: TGTGCCAGCAGCTTAGTCCCCCCCACTAGCGGAGCCAACACCGGGGAGCTGTTTTTT. It encodes CASSLVPPTSGANTGELFF.

V gene TRBV20-1 combines with J gene TRBJ2-5; 9 bases line up with TRBD2. Losses at the gene ends were 6 bases for V and 4 bases for J; bases not matched to a gene: 12. Germline assignment: CDR1 DFQATT and CDR2 SNEGSKA (reference sequence). The CDR3 is 15 residues long. The CDR3: CSAPRVAGVGETQYF. Written as DNA, the CDR3 is TGCAGTGCCCCAAGGGTAGCGGGAGTCGGAGAGACCCAGTACTTC.

This clonotype was seen repeatedly, ten times or more. The chain carries TRBV12-3 or TRBV12-4 and TRBJ2-7, with D uncertain. V lost 6 bases to trimming and J lost 6 bases, with 15 bases between them. The CDR3 length is 13 residues. In nucleotides, the CDR3 is TGTGCCAGCAGCCGATCTCCTCCCCCCGAGCAGTACTTC. It yields the protein CASSRSPPPEQYF.

The sample holds a few counts of this clonotype. The V gene is TRBV4-3, the J gene TRBJ2-7; D gene uncertain. Looked up from germline, CDR1 is LGHNA and CDR2 is YSLEER. V lost 0 bases and J 6 bases, leaving 15 bases between the germline ends. This CDR3 region has 15 residues. In nucleotides, the CDR3 is TGCGCCAGCAGCCAAGATCTAGGGAACACGGTCGAGCAGTACTTC. Amino acids: CASSQDLGNTVEQYF.

This clonotype has only a few counts. J is TRBJ2-5 and V is TRBV14, with D perhaps matching TRBD1 or TRBD2 (5 bases each). The CDR3 has 14 amino acids. Looked up from germline, CDR1 is SGHDN and CDR2 is FVKESK. V lost 3 bases to trimming and J lost 3 bases, with 11 bases between them. CDR3 sequence: CASSQAGTEETQYF. DNA for the CDR3: TGTGCCAGCAGCCAGGCCGGGACCGAAGAGACCCAGTACTTC. Supplemented by reference TRBV14 and TRBJ2-5, the full variable domain reads EAGVTQFPSHSVIEKGQTVTLRCDPISGHDNLYWYRRVMGKEIKFLLHFVKESKQDESGMPNNRFLAERTGGTYSTLKVQPAELEDSGVYFCASSQAGTEETQYFGPGTRLLVL.

This clonotype was observed many times. The chain employs TRBV7-2 and TRBJ1-2; D is perhaps TRBD1 (5 bases). CDR3 length equals 14 residues. Trimming took off 1 base at V and 8 bases at J, with 14 bases between the two ends. CDR1 and CDR2 (germline): SGHTA, FQGNSA. The CDR3, as DNA: TGTGCCAGCAGCTTAGTAGGCCAAGGGGCCGGCTACACCTTC. It is translated as CASSLVGQGAGYTF.

The chain joins TRBV19 to TRBJ1-2; 8 positions agree with TRBD1. V gave up 4 bases and J gave up 6 bases; unmatched junction bases: 7. The CDR3 runs to 14 residues. Germline V gene lookup returns CDR1 LNHDA and CDR2 SQIVND (reference sequence). CDR3 coding DNA: TGTGCCAGTAGTAGGACAGGGAATTTCCATGGCTACACCTTC. This encodes CASSRTGNFHGYTF.

This clonotype was seen just once. The chain combines TRBV25-1 with TRBJ1-6, with D perhaps matching TRBD1 (5 bases). Germline V gene lookup returns CDR1 MGHDK and CDR2 SYGVNS. V was clipped by 6 bases and J by 7 bases, with 16 bases between them. The CDR3 extends over 15 amino acids. CDR3 bases: TGTGCCAGCAGGGGAGCTCAGGGAATGAATTCACCCCTCCACTTT. As protein: CASRGAQGMNSPLHF.

There are many counts of this clonotype. The J gene is TRBJ2-2, the V gene TRBV15, with unresolved D. The V and J ends lost 0 bases and 0 bases respectively, with 8 bases between them. CDR1 LNHNV and CDR2 YYDKDF come from the germline V gene (reference sequence). The CDR3 runs to 16 residues. The DNA of the CDR3 is TGTGCCACCAGCAGAGATGTAGGGACGAACACCGGGGAGCTGTTTTTT. Protein product: CATSRDVGTNTGELFF.

The chain joins TRBV9 to TRBJ1-1; D might be TRBD1 (6 bases). The CDR3 has 16 residues. The V gene lost 0 bases and the J gene lost 6 bases, with 18 bases spanning the gap. Per germline, CDR1 SGDLS and CDR2 YYNGEE. CDR3 nucleotide sequence: TGTGCCAGCAGCGTAGGGAGGGGGGTCGGAAACGCTGAAGCTTTCTTT. Translating gives CASSVGRGVGNAEAFF. Full variable domain (missing parts from reference TRBV9 and TRBJ1-1): DSGVTQTPKHLITATGQRVTLRCSPRSGDLSVYWYQQSLDQGLQFLIQYYNGEERAKGNILERFSAQQFPDLHSELNLSSLELGDSALYFCASSVGRGVGNAEAFFGQGTRLTVV.

The chain carries TRBV29-1 and TRBJ1-3; D perhaps matches TRBD1 (5 bases). This CDR3 has 13 amino acids. Trimming shortened V by 3 bases and J by 7 bases, and 13 bases separated the two germline ends. CDR1 is SQVTM, CDR2 ANQGSEA, per germline. The CDR3 region is CSVELVRGNTIYF. DNA of the CDR3: TGCAGCGTTGAGTTGGTTCGGGGGAACACCATATATTTT.

This clonotype showed up many times. This chain uses TRBV29-1 with TRBJ2-5; 8 bases are shared with TRBD1. The CDR3 totals 13 residues. Germline trimming cut 7 bases from V and 1 base from J; bases unmatched to any gene: 5. Germline-derived CDR1 and CDR2 are SQVTM and ANQGSEA. CDR3 region: CSGEDRVQETQYF. The CDR3 region has the DNA TGCAGCGGGGAGGACAGGGTCCAAGAGACCCAGTACTTC.

This clonotype was seen at least ten times. A much larger clone differs from this one at a single base, so this may be a read error. The V gene is TRBV18, the J gene TRBJ1-1; the match to TRBD1 covers 7 bases. The CDR3 runs 14 residues. The trim removed 8 bases at V and 0 bases at J, leaving 6 bases unmatched. Germline lookup yields CDR1 KGHSH and CDR2 LQKENI. The CDR3 region is CASSRGQLNTEAFF. CDR3 nucleotides: TGTGCCAGCAGTCGGGGACAGCTGAACACTGAAGCTTTCTTT.

The chain carries TRBV20-1 and TRBJ1-1, with 11 bases matching TRBD1. The CDR3 is 10 amino acids. Germline-derived CDR1 and CDR2 are DFQATT and SNEGSKA (reference sequence). The CDR3: CRGQGGEAFF. CDR3 coding DNA: TGCAGGGGACAGGGGGGTGAAGCTTTCTTT.

This clonotype was picked up one time. The rearrangement uses TRBV10-1 and TRBJ2-5; D ambiguous. This CDR3 spans 10 amino acids. Germline V gene sequence: CDR1 WNHNN, CDR2 SYGVQD (reference sequence). V was shortened by 6 bases and J by 4 bases, with 3 bases between the two germline ends. This CDR3 is CASRLETQYF. DNA of the CDR3: TGCGCCAGCAGATTAGAGACCCAGTACTTC.

This clonotype was recorded at least ten times. The chain recombines TRBV28 with TRBJ2-7; 9 bases agree with TRBD1. The CDR3 consists of 14 residues. Germline assignment: CDR1 MDHEN and CDR2 SYDVKM. The junction had 6 bases not matched to a gene; V was cut back by 4 bases and J by 5 bases. The CDR3 region is CASSSTGGGDEQYF. CDR3 DNA sequence: TGTGCCAGCAGTTCGACAGGGGGAGGGGACGAGCAGTACTTC.

This clonotype was seen many times. This may stem from a read error, because a much larger clone lies one nucleotide away. Here the CDR3 omits its conserved ending phenylalanine or tryptophan, so a read error is the likely source. This chain joins TRBV6-5 and TRBJ2-7, with D maybe TRBD1 (5 bases). The CDR3 covers 15 residues. CDR1 and CDR2 (germline): MNHEY, SVGAGI. Deletions cut 5 bases from V and 6 bases from J, with 20 bases between. The CDR3 protein is CASSIDSPILSEQYL. The CDR3 DNA is TGTGCCAGCAGTATCGACAGCCCCATTCTGTCCGAGCAGTACCTC.

The table lists this clonotype with many counts. The rearrangement uses TRBV6-1 and TRBJ2-7; possible D gene TRBD1, 5 bases. CDR1 and CDR2 (germline): MNHNS, SASEGT. The CDR3 runs to 11 residues. V lost 9 bases to trimming and J lost 2 bases, with 8 bases between them. CDR3 residues: CASIQAYEQYF. The CDR3 nucleotides are TGTGCCAGTATACAGGCCTACGAGCAGTACTTC.